Included here is one TCR beta chain sequence, with context. Its specificity is unknown. This table comes from immunoSEQ multiplex PCR, and its TCRdb copy is limited to in-frame clones, with some not included. This sample has over 60,000 clones, with around 90% found just once. The data are from a study of human versus mouse CDR3 diversity and MHC coevolution. For the study at large: Valid reads per sample ranged from roughly 5.5 x 10^6 to 1.8 x 10^7. Study-wide results and caveats: Around 1.5 million TCR beta clonotypes were estimated for humans, the largest repertoire.

V lost 4 bases and J 3 bases, leaving 8 bases between the germline ends. The CDR3 has 12 residues. Germline lookup yields CDR1 SGHRS and CDR2 YFSETQ. Naive CD4 T cells, CD45RO-negative and CD62L-positive, were flow-sorted from PBMCs. Sequencing was done on a sample of naive CD4+ T cells from blood. The subset was: CD45RO-negative CD62L-positive naive CD4 T cells. This TCR came from a person aged 30-69 years in good health. The genes are TRBV5-1 and TRBJ2-7; D ambiguous. The CDR3 spells CASSTESYEQYF. CDR3 nucleotides: TGCGCCAGCAGCACCGAGAGCTACGAGCAGTACTTC.